These T cell receptor beta chains were read from a single sample in a study of blood T cell repertoires in COVID-19. TCRdb's table, derived via immunoSEQ multiplex PCR, lists solely in-frame clones and lacks some. The sample yields around 270,000 clones, roughly 84% seen once. Sequenced material: peripheral blood. The receptor source for this set is a person aged 65 to 85 with COVID-19, enrolled during active disease. CDR3s include the opening cysteine and the closing phenylalanine or tryptophan. A D gene is named only where the DNA matches it firmly. Where a row states a size, it is once, few, many or the class of an expanded clone; other rows omit it.

J gene	D gene	clone size	V gene	CDR3 protein	CDR3 DNA
TRBJ2-4	-	once	TRBV7-2	CASSLGGGRAKNIQYF	TGTGCCAGCAGCTTAGGGGGGGGCAGAGCCAAAAACATTCAGTACTTC
TRBJ2-3	-	-	TRBV5-1	CASSNSETPGNAQYF	TGCGCCAGCAGCAACTCGGAGACTCCGGGAAACGCGCAGTATTTT
TRBJ2-7	-	-	TRBV12-3/TRBV12-4	CASSLGWRDEQYF	TGTGCCAGCAGTTTAGGCTGGAGGGACGAGCAGTACTTC
TRBJ2-5	-	-	TRBV5-4	CASSLEVAEETQYF	TGTGCCAGCAGCTTGGAAGTAGCGGAAGAGACCCAGTACTTC
TRBJ2-1	TRBD2	-	TRBV4-1	CASSQFSGRSPASYNEQFF	TGCGCCAGCAGCCAGTTTAGCGGGCGGTCCCCTGCCTCCTACAATGAGCAGTTCTTC
TRBJ1-1	-	few	TRBV24-1	CATKAGPNTEAFF	TGTGCCACCAAGGCGGGGCCGAACACTGAAGCTTTCTTT
TRBJ1-1	-	-	TRBV6-5	CASRRDTQVAEAFF	TGTGCCAGCAGACGGGACACACAGGTGGCTGAAGCTTTCTTT
TRBJ2-7	-	-	TRBV5-6	CASYKGGHEQYF	TGTGCCAGCTACAAGGGGGGGCACGAGCAGTACTTC
TRBJ1-1	-	-	TRBV9	CASSVDQVENTEAFF	TGTGCCAGCAGCGTAGACCAAGTAGAGAACACTGAAGCTTTCTTT
TRBJ2-1	-	-	TRBV2	CASREALSSYNEQFF	TGTGCCAGCAGGGAAGCCCTGAGCTCCTACAATGAGCAGTTCTTC
TRBJ1-2	TRBD1	-	TRBV27	CASSYRGPSGYTF	TGTGCCAGCAGTTACAGGGGGCCGAGTGGCTACACCTTC
TRBJ2-5	TRBD2	-	TRBV9	CASSPLAGSETQYF	TGTGCCAGCAGCCCCCTAGCGGGAAGTGAGACCCAGTACTTC
TRBJ2-3	TRBD1	-	TRBV6-5	CASSSGGPDTQYF	TGTGCCAGCAGTTCAGGGGGCCCGGATACGCAGTATTTT
TRBJ2-2	-	few	TRBV7-2	CASSWVGSGTGELFF	TGTGCCAGCAGCTGGGTAGGATCCGGGACCGGGGAGCTGTTTTTT
TRBJ1-3	TRBD1	-	TRBV28	CASSSDREGNTIYF	TGTGCCAGCAGTTCCGACAGGGAAGGAAACACCATATATTTT
TRBJ1-2	-	-	TRBV7-3	CASSSTGTYGYTF	TGTGCCAGCAGCTCGACAGGAACCTATGGCTACACCTTC
TRBJ2-1	-	-	TRBV27	CASKWDILAVGEQFF	TGTGCCAGCAAATGGGACATCCTCGCGGTCGGTGAGCAGTTCTTC
TRBJ1-4	TRBD1	-	TRBV6-6	CASSYSRDRGEKLFF	TGTGCCAGCAGTTACTCTAGGGACAGGGGTGAAAAACTGTTTTTT
TRBJ1-6	TRBD1	-	TRBV30	CAWNRGQGLLPLHF	TGTGCCTGGAACAGGGGACAGGGATTATTACCCCTCCACTTT
TRBJ1-3	-	-	TRBV4-1	CASSQGGYSGNTIYF	TGCGCCAGCAGCCAAGGAGGTTACTCTGGAAACACCATATATTTT
TRBJ2-7	TRBD2	-	TRBV6-2/TRBV6-3	CASSHFGGGWEQYF	TGTGCCAGCAGTCACTTTGGCGGGGGTTGGGAGCAGTACTTC
TRBJ1-4	TRBD1	-	TRBV3-1/TRBV3-2	CASSHQGVSEKLFF	TGTGCCAGCAGCCACCAGGGGGTGAGTGAAAAACTGTTTTTT
TRBJ1-1	-	-	TRBV5-1	CASIAGQNTEAFF	TGCGCCAGCATAGCGGGACAGAACACTGAAGCTTTCTTT
TRBJ1-2	-	once	TRBV28	CASSLSNYGYTF	TGTGCCAGCAGTCTCTCGAACTATGGCTACACCTTC
TRBJ1-6	TRBD1	-	TRBV19	CASTQGQGANSPLHF	TGTGCCAGTACCCAGGGACAGGGGGCTAATTCACCCCTCCACTTT
TRBJ2-1	TRBD2	-	TRBV13	CASSSVKSGTSVGLISNEQFF	TGTGCCAGCAGCTCAGTAAAATCCGGGACTAGCGTCGGGCTAATTAGCAATGAGCAGTTCTTC
TRBJ2-7	-	-	TRBV11-2	CASSSGPLSGEQYF	TGTGCCAGCAGCTCAGGCCCCTTGAGTGGCGAGCAGTACTTC
TRBJ2-5	-	-	TRBV6-1	CASSEQRGGETQYF	TGTGCCAGCAGTGAACAACGAGGGGGAGAGACCCAGTACTTC
TRBJ2-2	TRBD1	-	TRBV11-2	CASSPDRVNTGELFF	TGTGCCAGCAGCCCGGACAGGGTGAACACCGGGGAGCTGTTTTTT
TRBJ1-5	-	-	TRBV4-3	CASSQDGGGVNQPQHF	TGCGCCAGCAGCCAAGATGGGGGAGGGGTCAATCAGCCCCAGCATTTT
TRBJ2-2	-	-	TRBV27	CASSQQGSTGELFF	TGTGCCAGCAGTCAGCAGGGGTCCACCGGGGAGCTGTTTTTT
TRBJ2-3	TRBD2	-	TRBV7-2	CASSRGRLVTDTQYF	TGTGCCAGCAGCCGCGGGAGACTGGTCACAGATACGCAGTATTTT
TRBJ2-7	-	-	TRBV6-5	CASRKGPGAPYEQYF	TGTGCCAGCAGAAAAGGACCAGGGGCCCCTTACGAGCAGTACTTC
TRBJ2-3	TRBD2	-	TRBV24-1	CATSDSILAGGTDTQYF	TGTGCCACCAGTGATTCGATACTAGCGGGGGGCACAGATACGCAGTATTTT
TRBJ2-3	TRBD2	-	TRBV3-1/TRBV3-2	CASSQGLAGGGDTQYF	TGTGCCAGCAGCCAAGGTTTAGCGGGAGGCGGGGATACGCAGTATTTT
TRBJ1-3	-	-	TRBV29-1	CSVETPGNTIYF	TGCAGCGTTGAAACTCCTGGAAACACCATATATTTT
TRBJ1-2	-	-	TRBV5-4	CASSLARGKGSYYGYTF	TGTGCCAGCAGCTTGGCCAGAGGTAAGGGGTCCTACTATGGCTACACCTTC
TRBJ1-2	TRBD1	-	TRBV2	CASSLKTGGDSGYGYTF	TGTGCCAGCAGTTTAAAGACAGGGGGCGATTCTGGCTATGGCTACACCTTC
TRBJ2-1	TRBD2	few	TRBV19	CASSSGLLNEQFF	TGTGCCAGTAGTTCGGGACTACTCAATGAGCAGTTCTTC
TRBJ2-7	-	-	TRBV9	CASSEPPVSSSYEQYF	TGTGCCAGCAGCGAACCCCCGGTTTCGAGCTCCTACGAGCAGTACTTC
TRBJ1-2	-	-	TRBV7-2	CASSFEGGLGGYTF	TGTGCCAGCAGCTTCGAGGGGGGGCTTGGAGGCTACACCTTC
TRBJ1-1	TRBD1	-	TRBV5-5	CASSLETGGTEAFF	TGTGCCAGCAGCTTAGAAACAGGGGGTACTGAAGCTTTCTTT
TRBJ2-3	-	-	TRBV7-6	CASSLDGLNPSTDTQYF	TGTGCCAGCAGCTTAGATGGACTAAACCCATCCACAGATACGCAGTATTTT
TRBJ1-1	-	once	TRBV6-1	CASSERSEAFF	TGTGCCAGCAGTGAGCGGAGTGAAGCTTTCTTT
TRBJ2-3	-	-	TRBV15	CATSRDAPEADTQYF	TGTGCCACCAGCAGAGACGCCCCCGAGGCAGATACGCAGTATTTT
TRBJ2-7	TRBD2	-	TRBV5-4	CASSQKGLTRYEQYF	TGTGCCAGCAGCCAGAAGGGACTAACACGATACGAGCAGTACTTC
TRBJ2-1	TRBD2	-	TRBV29-1	CSAQLAFYNEQFF	TGCAGCGCACAACTAGCGTTCTACAATGAGCAGTTCTTC
TRBJ1-5	TRBD1	-	TRBV2	CASSAQGGGNQPQHF	TGTGCCAGCAGTGCCCAGGGGGGCGGCAATCAGCCCCAGCATTTT
TRBJ1-6	-	-	TRBV4-1	CASSQDGGVTSYNSPLHF	TGCGCCAGCAGCCAAGACGGGGGGGTAACGTCCTATAATTCACCCCTCCACTTT
TRBJ2-1	-	-	TRBV9	CASSVELRDIHNNEQFF	TGTGCCAGCAGCGTAGAGCTCCGGGACATTCACAACAATGAGCAGTTCTTC
TRBJ2-2	TRBD2	-	TRBV9	CASSDESGGTKTGELFF	TGTGCCAGCAGCGACGAGAGCGGGGGGACTAAAACCGGGGAGCTGTTTTTT
TRBJ1-3	-	-	TRBV5-1	CASSREDPGNTIYF	TGCGCCAGCAGCCGGGAAGACCCTGGAAACACCATATATTTT
TRBJ2-1	-	-	TRBV19	CATGGGAYNEQFF	TGTGCTACAGGTGGTGGGGCCTACAATGAGCAGTTCTTC
TRBJ2-2	-	-	TRBV18	CASSPQWTGELFF	TGTGCCAGCTCACCACAGTGGACAGGGGAGCTGTTTTTT
TRBJ1-1	TRBD1	-	TRBV7-2	CASSLEGAARDTEAFF	TGTGCCAGCAGCTTAGAGGGGGCCGCGAGGGACACTGAAGCTTTCTTT